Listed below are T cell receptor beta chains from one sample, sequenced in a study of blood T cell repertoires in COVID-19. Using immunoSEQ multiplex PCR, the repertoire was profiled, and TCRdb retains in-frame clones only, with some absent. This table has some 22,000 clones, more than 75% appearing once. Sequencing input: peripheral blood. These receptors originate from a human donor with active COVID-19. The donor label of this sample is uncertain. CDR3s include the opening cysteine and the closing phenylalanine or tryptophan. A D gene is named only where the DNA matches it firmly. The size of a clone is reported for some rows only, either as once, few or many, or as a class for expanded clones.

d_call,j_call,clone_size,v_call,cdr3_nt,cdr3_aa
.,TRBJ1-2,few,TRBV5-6,TGTGCCAGCAGCTTGTTCGGGGGGAAAGGGTATGGCTACACCTTC,CASSLFGGKGYGYTF
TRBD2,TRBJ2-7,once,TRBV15,TGTGCCACCAGCAGGGGAGGGGACGGCTCCTACGAGCAGTACTTC,CATSRGGDGSYEQYF
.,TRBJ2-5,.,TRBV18,TGTGCCAGCTCTCCTCAAGAGACCCAGTACTTC,CASSPQETQYF
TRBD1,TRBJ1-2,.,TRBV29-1,TGCAGCGCCTCACAGGGGGCGGGGGGCTACACCTTC,CSASQGAGGYTF
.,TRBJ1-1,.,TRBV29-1,TGCACCGTGGGCCCGGCGGACTGGGGGAACACTGAAGCTTTCTTT,CTVGPADWGNTEAFF
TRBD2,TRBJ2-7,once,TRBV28,TGTGCCAGCAGGCCCGGACTAGCGGGAGTAGGGGAGCAGTACTTC,CASRPGLAGVGEQYF
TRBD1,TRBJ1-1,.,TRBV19,TGTGCCAGTAGTATAGTTGTTCTGGGGACAGGGAAAGCTTTCTTT,CASSIVVLGTGKAFF
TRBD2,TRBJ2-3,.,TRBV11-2,TGTGCCAGCAGCGGGAGGGCCCCAGATACGCAGTATTTT,CASSGRAPDTQYF
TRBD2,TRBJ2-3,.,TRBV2,TGTGCCAGCGAAGCTAGCGGGGGCCCCAGCACAGATACGCAGTATTTT,CASEASGGPSTDTQYF
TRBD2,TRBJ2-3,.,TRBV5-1,TGCGCCAGCAGCCCTGGACTAGTCACAGATACGCAGTATTTT,CASSPGLVTDTQYF
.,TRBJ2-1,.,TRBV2,TGTGCCAGCAGTGAAGGACGTTGGAGCTCCTACAATGAGCAGTTCTTC,CASSEGRWSSYNEQFF
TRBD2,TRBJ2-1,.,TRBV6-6,TGTGCCAGCAGTTCGAGCGCGGGGGGCGAGCAGTTCTTC,CASSSSAGGEQFF
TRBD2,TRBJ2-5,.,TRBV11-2,TGTGCCAGCAGCATCCTGGTCCTAGCGGGGGTAGAGACCCAGTACTTC,CASSILVLAGVETQYF
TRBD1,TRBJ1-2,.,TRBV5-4,TGTGCCAGCAGCCCCCCGGGACAGGGAAACTATGGCTACACCTTC,CASSPPGQGNYGYTF
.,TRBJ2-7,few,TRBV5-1,TGCGCCAGCAGCTTGGGACTTGTCGGCGAGCAGTACTTC,CASSLGLVGEQYF
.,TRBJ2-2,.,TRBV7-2,TGTGCCAGCAGCCGGGATTTCAACACCGGGGAGCTGTTTTTT,CASSRDFNTGELFF
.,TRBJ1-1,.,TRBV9,TGTGCCAGCAGCGTAGTCTATAACACTGAAGCTTTCTTT,CASSVVYNTEAFF
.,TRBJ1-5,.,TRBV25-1,TGTGCCAGCAGTGAAGGGCAGGGGAATCAGCCCCAGCATTTT,CASSEGQGNQPQHF
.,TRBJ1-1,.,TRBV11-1,TGTGCCAGCAGCGCGGGACGGGTAGAAGCTTTCTTT,CASSAGRVEAFF
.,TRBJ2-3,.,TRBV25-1,TGTGCCAGCAGTGACAGTCGTACGCAGTATTTT,CASSDSRTQYF
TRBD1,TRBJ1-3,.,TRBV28,TGTGCCAGCAGCTTGACCGGGACAGGGGTCTTCTCTGGAAACACCATATATTTT,CASSLTGTGVFSGNTIYF
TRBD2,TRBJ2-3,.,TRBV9,TGTGCCAGCAGCTCAACGGGGGGGCAGACAGATACGCAGTATTTT,CASSSTGGQTDTQYF
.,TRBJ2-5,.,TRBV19,TGTGCCAGTAGTCAGGGGCTTCAAGAGACCCAGTACTTC,CASSQGLQETQYF
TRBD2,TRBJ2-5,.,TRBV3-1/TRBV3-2,TGTGCCAGCAGCGCTGGTACGGGGGGGGAGACCCAGTACTTC,CASSAGTGGETQYF
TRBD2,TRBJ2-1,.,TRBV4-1,TGCGCCAGCAGCCAAGATACCCTAGCGGAGGGGTACAATGAGCAGTTCTTC,CASSQDTLAEGYNEQFF
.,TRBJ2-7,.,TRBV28,TGTGCCAGCAGTTTATCCGGTACCTACGAGCAGTACTTC,CASSLSGTYEQYF
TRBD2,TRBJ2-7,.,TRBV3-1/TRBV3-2,TGTGCCAGCAGCCAAGAAGCCGGGCTAGCGGGTGGATACGAGCAGTACTTC,CASSQEAGLAGGYEQYF
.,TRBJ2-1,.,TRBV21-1,TGTGCCAGCAGCTATGCGACAGGCTCAACGGGGAGTGAGCAGTTCTTC,CASSYATGSTGSEQFF
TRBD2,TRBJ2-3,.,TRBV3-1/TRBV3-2,TGTGCCAGCAGTTCCGATTCTAGCGGGGGGGCGACAGATACGCAGTATTTT,CASSSDSSGGATDTQYF
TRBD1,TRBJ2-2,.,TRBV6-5,TGTGCCAGCAGTCCGGGACAGGCGAACACCGGGGAGCTGTTTTTT,CASSPGQANTGELFF
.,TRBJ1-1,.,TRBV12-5,TGTGCTAGTGGTGCCCTACCCTCCGGGACGGGAGGAGCTTTCTTT,CASGALPSGTGGAFF
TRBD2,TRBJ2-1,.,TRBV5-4,TGTGCCAGCACCAGGACTAGCGCCCCCTCCTACAATGAGCAGTTCTTC,CASTRTSAPSYNEQFF
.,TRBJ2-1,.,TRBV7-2,TGTGCCAGCAGCTTAGACGGCTCGACCCTGATGGGGGGTGAGCAGTTCTTC,CASSLDGSTLMGGEQFF
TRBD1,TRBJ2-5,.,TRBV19,TGTGCCAGTAGTATTCCGGGACAGGGAAAGGAGACCCAGTACTTC,CASSIPGQGKETQYF
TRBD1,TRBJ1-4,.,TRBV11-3,TGTGCCAGCAGGGGACAGGGGGAAGAAAAACTGTTTTTT,CASRGQGEEKLFF
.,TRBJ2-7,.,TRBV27,TGTGCCAGCAGTTTGAGGAGGGCCGAATTTTACGAGCAGTACTTC,CASSLRRAEFYEQYF
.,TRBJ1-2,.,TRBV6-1,TGTGCCAGCAGTGAGAACTTTATGGGACACGGGGGCTACACCTTC,CASSENFMGHGGYTF
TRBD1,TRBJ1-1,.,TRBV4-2,TGTGCCAGCAGCAGGGACAGGGCGGGCACTGAAGCTTTCTTT,CASSRDRAGTEAFF
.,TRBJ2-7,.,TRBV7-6,TGTGCCAGCAGCTTAGATCCGGAGACTTACGAGCAGTACTTC,CASSLDPETYEQYF
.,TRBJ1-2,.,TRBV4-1,TGCGCCAGCAGCCAAGACAGAGGGAGCTATGGCTACACCTTC,CASSQDRGSYGYTF
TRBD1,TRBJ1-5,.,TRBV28,TGTGCCAGCAGTGACAGGGGCAATCAGCCCCAGCATTTT,CASSDRGNQPQHF
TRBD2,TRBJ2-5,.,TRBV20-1,TGCAGTGCTAGTTTGCCTAGCGGGCGGTACCAAGAGACCCAGTACTTC,CSASLPSGRYQETQYF
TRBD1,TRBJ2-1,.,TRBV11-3,TGTGCCAGCAGCCCTCGGGACAGGGAATTCAATGAGCAGTTCTTC,CASSPRDREFNEQFF
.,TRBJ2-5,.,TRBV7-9,TGTGCCAGCAGTTTACAGGGCTGGGTGACAGGAGAGACCCAGTACTTC,CASSLQGWVTGETQYF